This T cell receptor beta chain was sequenced during a study of OX40 agonist ivuxolimab in advanced cancers. Context from the whole study: Ivuxolimab was a fully human IgG2 agonistic monoclonal antibody targeting the costimulatory receptor OX40 (CD134). Intravenous ivuxolimab was administered to patients every 2 weeks at six dose levels: 0.01, 0.1, 0.3, 1.5, 3 and 10 mg/kg. Of the approximately 50 patients in dose escalation, about 20 had hepatocellular carcinoma, approximately 15 had melanoma, 9 had renal cell carcinoma and 9 had head and neck cancer. In the dose-escalation cohort, 70% to 85% of patients were male, and the mean age was roughly 60 years with a range of about 23 to 79. Patients were allowed to have had prior anti-PD-1, anti-PD-L1 or anti-CTLA-4 therapy, and around 43% of the dose-escalation patients had been treated with checkpoint inhibitors. Partial responses occurred in three dose-escalation patients, of whom one had hepatocellular carcinoma and two had cutaneous melanoma. The purpose of peripheral TCRbeta sequencing was to test whether ivuxolimab changed TCR sequence diversity and led to clonal T-cell expansion. The paper describes the monotherapy dose-escalation part (N of about 52 patients) of the phase I trial of ivuxolimab.

Genomic DNA was isolated from the sorted cells so that the TCRbeta CDR3 region could be sequenced. The immunoSEQ Assay was used to sequence the TCRbeta CDR3 regions. TCRdb retrieved this table from immuneACCESS and kept in-frame rearrangements only. Not all clones are present; in checked studies, unresolved V genes account for under half, and no reason is known for the remainder. Here the sample has more than 70,000 clones; 91% occur a single time. Around 1.7% of the sample goes to the ten largest clones. Overall study results and their limits: On average, CD8+ T cells showed more expanded clones than CD4+ T cells after ivuxolimab. Low levels of normalized T-cell clonal expansion were also shown by some nonresponding patients. At doses of 0.1 to 3.0 mg/kg, clonal expansion of both CD4+ and CD8+ blood T cells was observed from baseline to week 6. Antigen specificity was not determined for the clonally expanded peripheral T cells. Partial responders in the 0.1-3.0 mg/kg groups had among the lowest normalized peripheral clonal expansion, especially among CD8+ T cells.

Patients with a history of autoimmune disease or receiving systemic immunosuppression were excluded from the trial. Peripheral blood for TCR sequencing was collected from all dose cohorts at baseline, on cycle 4 day 1, and on cycle 7 day 1. Samples were obtained from an open-label, multicenter, first-in-human phase I dose-escalation trial of ivuxolimab. Adults with locally advanced or metastatic melanoma, renal cell carcinoma, hepatocellular carcinoma or head and neck squamous cell carcinoma were enrolled in the trial. CD4+ and CD8+ T cells were sorted separately from peripheral blood before TCR sequencing. From the cysteine through the phenylalanine, the CDR3 covers 14 amino acids. The entry retains the CDR3 DNA only, 42 bases that are in frame from base 1. For CDR1 and CDR2, the germline V gene lists MNHNS and SASEGT. Relative to germline, V is missing 7 bases and J is missing 2 bases, with 8 bases of the junction outside any gene match.

The count of this clone is one. The target of this receptor is not known. Within one base of it there is no much larger clone, and no base qualities were kept. Recombination joined TRBV6-1 with TRBJ2-7; 7 junctional bases match TRBD1. The TCR comes from an adult with an advanced solid tumor such as melanoma, head and neck, liver or kidney cancer. Material: CD4+ or CD8+ T cells sorted from blood, obtained in a trial of the OX40 agonist ivuxolimab. The CDR3 here reads CASIMWDSPYEQYF. The nucleotide sequence reads as follows: TGTGCCAGCATTATGTGGGACAGTCCCTACGAGCAGTACTTC.